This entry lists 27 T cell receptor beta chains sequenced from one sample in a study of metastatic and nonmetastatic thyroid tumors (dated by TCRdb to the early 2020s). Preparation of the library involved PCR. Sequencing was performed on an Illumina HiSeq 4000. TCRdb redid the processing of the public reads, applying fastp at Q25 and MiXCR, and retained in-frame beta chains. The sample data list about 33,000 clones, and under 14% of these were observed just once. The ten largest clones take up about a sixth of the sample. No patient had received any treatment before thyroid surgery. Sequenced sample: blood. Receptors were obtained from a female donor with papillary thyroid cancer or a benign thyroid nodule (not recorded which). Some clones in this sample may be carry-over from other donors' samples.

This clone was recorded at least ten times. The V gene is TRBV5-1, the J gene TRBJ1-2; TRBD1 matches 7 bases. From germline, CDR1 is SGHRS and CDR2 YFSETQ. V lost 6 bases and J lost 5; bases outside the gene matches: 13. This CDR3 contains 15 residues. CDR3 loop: CASNPGQGEAYGYTF. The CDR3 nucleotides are TGCGCCAGCAACCCCGGGCAGGGGGAGGCTTATGGCTACACCTTC.

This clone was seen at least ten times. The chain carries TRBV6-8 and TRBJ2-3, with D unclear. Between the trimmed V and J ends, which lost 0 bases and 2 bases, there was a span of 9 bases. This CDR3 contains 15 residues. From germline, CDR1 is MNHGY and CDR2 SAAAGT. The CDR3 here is CASSYSNFFTDTQYF. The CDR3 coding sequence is TGTGCCAGCAGTTACTCGAATTTCTTCACAGATACGCAGTATTTT.

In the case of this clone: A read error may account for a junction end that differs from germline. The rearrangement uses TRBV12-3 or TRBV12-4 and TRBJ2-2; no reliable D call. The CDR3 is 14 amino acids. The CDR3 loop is CACSLKGNTGELFF. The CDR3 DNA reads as TGTGCCTGCAGTTTAAAAGGGAACACAGGGGAGCTGTTTTTT.

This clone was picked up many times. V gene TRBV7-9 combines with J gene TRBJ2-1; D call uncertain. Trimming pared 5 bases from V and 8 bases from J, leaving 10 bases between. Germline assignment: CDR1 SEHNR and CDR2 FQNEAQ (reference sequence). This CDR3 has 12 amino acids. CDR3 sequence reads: CASSPGRYEQFF. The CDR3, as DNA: TGTGCCAGCAGCCCAGGCCGGTATGAGCAGTTCTTC.

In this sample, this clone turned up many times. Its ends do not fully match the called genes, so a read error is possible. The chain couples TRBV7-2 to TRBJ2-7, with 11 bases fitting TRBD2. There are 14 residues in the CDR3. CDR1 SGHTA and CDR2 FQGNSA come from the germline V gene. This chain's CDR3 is CASRLAGGFYEQYF. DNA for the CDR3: TGTGCCAGCAGATTAGCGGGGGGGTTCTACGAGCAGTACTTC.

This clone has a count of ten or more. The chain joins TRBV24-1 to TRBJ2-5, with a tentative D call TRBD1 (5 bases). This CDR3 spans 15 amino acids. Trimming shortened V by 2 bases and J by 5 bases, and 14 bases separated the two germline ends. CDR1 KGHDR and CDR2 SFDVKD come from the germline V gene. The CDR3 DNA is TGTGCCACCAGTGATTCGTTAGGGGATTACGAGACCCAGTACTTC. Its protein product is CATSDSLGDYETQYF.

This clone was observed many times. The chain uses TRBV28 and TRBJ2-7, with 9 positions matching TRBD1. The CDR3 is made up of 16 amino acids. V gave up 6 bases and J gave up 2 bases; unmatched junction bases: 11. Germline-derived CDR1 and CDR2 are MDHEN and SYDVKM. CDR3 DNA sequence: TGTGCCAGCAGCTACGGGACAGGGCGAATTCCCTACGAGCAGTACTTC. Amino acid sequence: CASSYGTGRIPYEQYF.

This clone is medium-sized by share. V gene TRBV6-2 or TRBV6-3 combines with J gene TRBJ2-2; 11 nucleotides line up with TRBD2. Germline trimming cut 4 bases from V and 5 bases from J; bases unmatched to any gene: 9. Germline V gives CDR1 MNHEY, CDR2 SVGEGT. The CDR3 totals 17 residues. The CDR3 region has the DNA TGTGCCAGCAGTTTGGTCAGTAGCGGGAGGGCGACCGGGGAGCTGTTTTTT. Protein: CASSLVSSGRATGELFF.

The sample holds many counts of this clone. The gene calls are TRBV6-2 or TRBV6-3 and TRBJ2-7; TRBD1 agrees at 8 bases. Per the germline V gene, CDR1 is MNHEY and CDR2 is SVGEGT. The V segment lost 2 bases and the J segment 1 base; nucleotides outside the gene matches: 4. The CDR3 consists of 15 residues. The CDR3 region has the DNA TGTGCCAGCAGTTACGGTGACAGGGGTTCCTACGAGCAGTACTTC. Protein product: CASSYGDRGSYEQYF.

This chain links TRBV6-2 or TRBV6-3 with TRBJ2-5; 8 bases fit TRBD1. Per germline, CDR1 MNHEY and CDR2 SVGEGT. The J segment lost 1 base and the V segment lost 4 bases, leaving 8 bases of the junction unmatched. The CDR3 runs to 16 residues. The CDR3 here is CASSSSDRATQETQYF. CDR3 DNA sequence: TGTGCCAGCAGTTCCTCGGACAGGGCCACCCAAGAGACCCAGTACTTC.

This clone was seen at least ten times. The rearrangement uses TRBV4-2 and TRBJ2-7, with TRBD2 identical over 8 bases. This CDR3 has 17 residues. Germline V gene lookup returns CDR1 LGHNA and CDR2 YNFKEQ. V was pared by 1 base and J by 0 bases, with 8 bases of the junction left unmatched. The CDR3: CASSQGPSSGFSYEQYF. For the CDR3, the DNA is TGTGCCAGCAGCCAAGGTCCATCTAGCGGGTTCTCCTACGAGCAGTACTTC.

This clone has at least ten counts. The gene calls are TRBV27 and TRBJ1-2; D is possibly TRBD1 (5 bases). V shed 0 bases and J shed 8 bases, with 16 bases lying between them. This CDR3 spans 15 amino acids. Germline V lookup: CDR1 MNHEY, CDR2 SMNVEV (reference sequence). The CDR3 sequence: CASSLSGAPGRGYTF. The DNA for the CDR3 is TGTGCCAGCAGTTTATCAGGGGCGCCAGGGAGAGGCTACACCTTC.

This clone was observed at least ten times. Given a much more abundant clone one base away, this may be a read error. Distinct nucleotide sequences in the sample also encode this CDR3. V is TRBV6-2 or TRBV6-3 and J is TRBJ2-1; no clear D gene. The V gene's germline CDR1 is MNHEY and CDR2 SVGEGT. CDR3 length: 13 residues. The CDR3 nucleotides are TGTGCCAGCAGTTACTCCCCGTACAACGAGCAGTTCTTC. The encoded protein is CASSYSPYNEQFF.

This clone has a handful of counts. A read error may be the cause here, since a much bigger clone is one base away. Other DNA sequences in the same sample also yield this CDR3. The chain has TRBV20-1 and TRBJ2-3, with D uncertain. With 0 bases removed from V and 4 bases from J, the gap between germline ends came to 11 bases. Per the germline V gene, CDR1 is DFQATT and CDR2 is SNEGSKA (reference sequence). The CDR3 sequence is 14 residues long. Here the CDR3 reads CSARDRRRADTQYF. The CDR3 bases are TGCAGTGCTAGAGATAGAAGGCGCGCAGATACGCAGTATTTT.

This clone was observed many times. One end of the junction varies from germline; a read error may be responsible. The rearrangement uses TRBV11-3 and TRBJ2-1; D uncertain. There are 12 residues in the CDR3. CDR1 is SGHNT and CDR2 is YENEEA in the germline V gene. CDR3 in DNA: TGTGCCAGCAGCTTTCGCTACCATGAGCAGTTCTTC. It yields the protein CASSFRYHEQFF.

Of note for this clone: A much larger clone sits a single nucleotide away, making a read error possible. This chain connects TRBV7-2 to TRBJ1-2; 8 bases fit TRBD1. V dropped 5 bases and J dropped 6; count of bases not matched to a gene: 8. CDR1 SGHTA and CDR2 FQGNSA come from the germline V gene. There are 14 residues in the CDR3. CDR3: CTSSRDRWFNGYTF. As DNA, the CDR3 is TGTACCAGCAGCCGGGACAGGTGGTTTAATGGCTACACCTTC.

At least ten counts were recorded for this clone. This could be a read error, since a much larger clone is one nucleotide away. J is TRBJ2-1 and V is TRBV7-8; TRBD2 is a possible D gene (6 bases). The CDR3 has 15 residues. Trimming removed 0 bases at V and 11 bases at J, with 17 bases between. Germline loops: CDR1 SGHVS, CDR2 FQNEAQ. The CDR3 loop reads CASSLALGGLYQQFF. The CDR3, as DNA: TGTGCCAGCAGCTTAGCGCTTGGGGGACTCTACCAGCAGTTCTTC.

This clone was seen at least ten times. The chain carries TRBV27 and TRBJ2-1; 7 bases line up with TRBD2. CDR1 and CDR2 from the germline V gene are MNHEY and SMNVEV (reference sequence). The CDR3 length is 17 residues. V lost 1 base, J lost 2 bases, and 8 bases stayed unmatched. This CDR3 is CASSLYGGTTTYNEQFF. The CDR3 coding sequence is TGTGCCAGCAGTTTATATGGCGGGACTACTACCTACAATGAGCAGTTCTTC.

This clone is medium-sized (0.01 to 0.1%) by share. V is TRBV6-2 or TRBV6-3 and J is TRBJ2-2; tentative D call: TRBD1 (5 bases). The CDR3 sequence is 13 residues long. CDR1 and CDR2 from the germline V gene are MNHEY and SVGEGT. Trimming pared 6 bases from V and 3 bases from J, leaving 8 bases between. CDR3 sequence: CASRTGDTGELFF. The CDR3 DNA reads TGTGCCAGCAGAACAGGAGACACCGGGGAGCTGTTTTTT.

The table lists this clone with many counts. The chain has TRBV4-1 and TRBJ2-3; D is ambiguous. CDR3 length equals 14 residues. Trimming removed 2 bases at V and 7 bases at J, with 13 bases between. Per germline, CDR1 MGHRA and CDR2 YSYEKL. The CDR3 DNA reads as TGCGCCAGCAGCCAAACTATTATTGGCTATACGCAGTATTTT. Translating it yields CASSQTIIGYTQYF.

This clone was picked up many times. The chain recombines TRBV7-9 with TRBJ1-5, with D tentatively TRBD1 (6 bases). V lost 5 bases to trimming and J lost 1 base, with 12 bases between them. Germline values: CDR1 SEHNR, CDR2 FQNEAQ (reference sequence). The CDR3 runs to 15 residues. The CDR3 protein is CASSPQTGSNQPQHF. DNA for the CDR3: TGTGCCAGCAGCCCCCAGACAGGAAGCAATCAGCCCCAGCATTTT.

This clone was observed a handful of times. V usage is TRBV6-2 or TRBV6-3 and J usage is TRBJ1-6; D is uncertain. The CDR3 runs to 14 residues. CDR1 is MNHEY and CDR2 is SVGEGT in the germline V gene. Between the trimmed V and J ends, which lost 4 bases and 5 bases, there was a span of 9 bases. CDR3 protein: CASSSRQNNSPLHF. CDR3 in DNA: TGTGCCAGCAGTTCGAGGCAAAATAATTCACCCCTCCACTTT.

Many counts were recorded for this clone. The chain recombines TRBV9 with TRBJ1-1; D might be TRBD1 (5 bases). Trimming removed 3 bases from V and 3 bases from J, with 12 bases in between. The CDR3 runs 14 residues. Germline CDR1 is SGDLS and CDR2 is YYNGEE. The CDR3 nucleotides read TGTGCCAGCAGCGGGGGCTCGGGGGACACTGAAGCTTTCTTT. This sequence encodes CASSGGSGDTEAFF.

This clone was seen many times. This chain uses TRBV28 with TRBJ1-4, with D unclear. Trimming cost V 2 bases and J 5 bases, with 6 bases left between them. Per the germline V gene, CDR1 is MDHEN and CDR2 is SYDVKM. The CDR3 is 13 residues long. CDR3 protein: CASSLGSNEKLFF. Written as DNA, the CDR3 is TGTGCCAGCAGTTTAGGGTCCAATGAAAAACTGTTTTTT.

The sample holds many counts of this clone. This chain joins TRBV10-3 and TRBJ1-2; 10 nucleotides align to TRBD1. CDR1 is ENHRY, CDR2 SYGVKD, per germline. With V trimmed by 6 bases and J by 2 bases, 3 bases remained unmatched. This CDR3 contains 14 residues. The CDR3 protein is CAIRPGQGNYGYTF. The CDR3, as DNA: TGTGCCATCAGGCCGGGACAGGGGAACTATGGCTACACCTTC.

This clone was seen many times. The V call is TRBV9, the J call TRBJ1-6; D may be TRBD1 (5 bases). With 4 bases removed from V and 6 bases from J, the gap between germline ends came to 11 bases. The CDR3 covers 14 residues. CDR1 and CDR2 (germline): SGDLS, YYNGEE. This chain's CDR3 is CASSKIDSNSPLHF. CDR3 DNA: TGTGCCAGCAGCAAAATCGACAGTAATTCACCCCTCCACTTT.

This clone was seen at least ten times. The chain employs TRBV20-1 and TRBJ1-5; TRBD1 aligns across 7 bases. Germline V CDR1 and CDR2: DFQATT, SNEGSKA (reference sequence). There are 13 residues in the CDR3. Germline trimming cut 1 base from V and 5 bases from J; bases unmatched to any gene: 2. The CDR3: CSARGTGDQPQHF. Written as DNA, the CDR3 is TGCAGTGCTAGAGGGACAGGTGATCAGCCCCAGCATTTT.